One and the same sample provided the 26 T cell receptor beta chains below, sequenced in a study of blood T cell repertoires in COVID-19. Profiling relied on immunoSEQ multiplex PCR, and the TCRdb table lists in-frame clones only, not all of them. The repertoire holds over 150,000 clones, approximately 83% seen once, with about a tenth in the top ten. Sequencing used peripheral blood. These receptor sequences come from a man between 70 and 80 years old with active or convalescent COVID-19.

This chain connects TRBV11-2 to TRBJ2-2; TRBD2 might be the D (6 bases). Between the trimmed V and J ends, which lost 7 bases and 4 bases, there was a span of 16 bases. CDR3 length: 15 residues. Looked up from germline, CDR1 is SGHAT and CDR2 is FQNNGV. The chain's CDR3 is CASTYQGGSTGELFF. CDR3 bases: TGTGCCAGCACCTACCAGGGAGGTTCCACCGGGGAGCTGTTTTTT.

The V call is TRBV2, the J call TRBJ1-2; 8 nucleotides match TRBD1. Unmatched junction bases numbered 7, after V lost 2 bases and J lost 8 bases. Per germline, CDR1 SNHLY and CDR2 FYNNEI. The length of the CDR3 is 14 residues. CDR3: CASSERTGLTGYTF. CDR3 DNA sequence: TGTGCCAGCAGTGAAAGGACAGGGCTGACAGGCTACACCTTC.

The gene calls are TRBV10-3 and TRBJ2-1; either TRBD1 or TRBD2 may supply D (6 bases each). The CDR3 runs 14 residues. Trimming removed 10 bases from V and 5 bases from J, with 18 bases in between. Germline-derived CDR1 and CDR2 are ENHRY and SYGVKD. The CDR3 coding sequence is TGTGCCACCAGGGGCCAGCGGAGGGACAATGAGCAGTTCTTC. Translating it yields CATRGQRRDNEQFF.

The chain links TRBV6-2 or TRBV6-3 to TRBJ2-1; possibly TRBD1 for D (5 bases). The CDR3 has 13 amino acids. Per the germline V gene, CDR1 is MNHEY and CDR2 is SVGEGT. The germline V and J ends were trimmed by 1 base and 10 bases, with 11 bases remaining between them. For the CDR3, the DNA is TGTGCCAGCAGTTACTTAACAGGCAAGGAGCAGTTCTTC. It yields the protein CASSYLTGKEQFF.

This chain uses TRBV27 with TRBJ2-6; the D gene is possibly TRBD1 (5 bases). Germline CDR1 is MNHEY and CDR2 is SMNVEV (reference sequence). V lost 6 bases to trimming and J lost 0 bases, with 6 bases between them. CDR3 length: 14 residues. The CDR3 loop is CASRGHSGANVLTF. CDR3 coding DNA: TGTGCCAGCAGGGGGCACTCTGGGGCCAACGTCCTGACTTTC.

The gene calls are TRBV7-2 and TRBJ2-6; D ambiguous. There are 15 residues in the CDR3. The V gene lost 3 bases and the J gene lost 0 bases, with 6 bases spanning the gap. The germline gives CDR1 SGHTA, CDR2 FQGNSA. The CDR3 coding sequence is TGTGCCAGCAGCTTTTCGGGCTCTGGGGCCAACGTCCTGACTTTC. It codes for CASSFSGSGANVLTF. The variable domain in full, with the rest retrieved from reference TRBV7-2 and TRBJ2-6, is GAGVSQSPSNKVTEKGKDVELRCDPISGHTALYWYRQSLGQGLEFLIYFQGNSAPDKSGLPSDRFSAERTGGSVSTLTIQRTQQEDSAVYLCASSFSGSGANVLTFGAGSRLTVL.

The chain combines TRBV20-1 with TRBJ2-1; the D is unclear. Germline V gives CDR1 DFQATT, CDR2 SNEGSKA (reference sequence). Trimming cost V 3 bases and J 8 bases, with 8 bases left between them. The CDR3 is 11 residues long. Here the CDR3 reads CSASRFYEQFF. The CDR3, as DNA: TGCAGTGCTAGTCGTTTCTATGAGCAGTTCTTC.

The J gene is TRBJ2-1, the V gene TRBV28; 9 positions agree with TRBD1. The germline CDR1 and CDR2 sequences are MDHEN and SYDVKM. The CDR3 is made up of 16 amino acids. The V and J ends lost 4 bases and 9 bases, in that order; junction bases with no gene match: 13. CDR3 loop: CASSSTGTGIGVEQFF. In DNA form, the CDR3 reads TGTGCCAGCAGTTCGACCGGGACAGGGATTGGGGTTGAGCAGTTCTTC. The variable domain in full, with the rest retrieved from reference TRBV28 and TRBJ2-1, is DVKVTQSSRYLVKRTGEKVFLECVQDMDHENMFWYRQDPGLGLRLIYFSYDVKMKEKGDIPEGYSVSREKKERFSLILESASTNQTSMYLCASSSTGTGIGVEQFFGPGTRLTVL.

This clone was observed once. V usage is TRBV29-1 and J usage is TRBJ1-3; the D is unclear. This CDR3 has 15 amino acids. Per the germline V gene, CDR1 is SQVTM and CDR2 is ANQGSEA. The V and J ends lost 7 bases and 0 bases respectively, with 16 bases between them. Here the CDR3 DNA reads TGCAGCGCGGAGTCAGGCGCGAGCTCTGGAAACACCATATATTTT. This gives the protein CSAESGASSGNTIYF.

The chain carries TRBV27 and TRBJ1-4; D uncertain. V lost 0 bases and J 5 bases, leaving 7 bases between the germline ends. The CDR3 runs to 14 residues. Germline assignment: CDR1 MNHEY and CDR2 SMNVEV (reference sequence). In nucleotides, the CDR3 is TGTGCCAGCAGTTTATCCCGGGGAAATGAAAAACTGTTTTTT. Translating it yields CASSLSRGNEKLFF.

This chain connects TRBV15 to TRBJ2-5; D remains ambiguous. Germline V CDR1 and CDR2: LNHNV, YYDKDF (reference sequence). The CDR3 is 16 amino acids. V was cut by 2 bases and J by 0 bases, with 13 bases left in between. The CDR3 sequence is CATSRSGGAYQETQYF. The DNA of the CDR3 is TGTGCCACCAGCAGATCTGGCGGTGCGTACCAAGAGACCCAGTACTTC. Drawing the rest from reference TRBV15 and TRBJ2-5, the complete variable domain is DAMVIQNPRYQVTQFGKPVTLSCSQTLNHNVMYWYQQKSSQAPKLLFHYYDKDFNNEADTPDNFQSRRPNTSFCFLDIRSPGLGDTAMYLCATSRSGGAYQETQYFGPGTRLLVL.

The J gene is TRBJ1-1, the V gene TRBV27, with D perhaps matching TRBD1 (6 bases). Trimming removed 5 bases from V and 11 bases from J, with 15 bases in between. Germline CDR1 and CDR2: MNHEY and SMNVEV (reference sequence). CDR3 size: 12 residues. CDR3 protein: CASSPDYREAFF. In DNA form, the CDR3 reads TGTGCCAGCAGTCCCGACTACAGGGAGGCTTTCTTT.

This clone came up once. The CDR3 nucleotides are TGTGCCAGCAGCTTGGGCGGCAGTGGAAACACCGGGGAGCTGTTTTTT. It is translated as CASSLGGSGNTGELFF. This chain connects TRBV5-4 to TRBJ2-2; D unresolved. The germline gives CDR1 SGHNT, CDR2 YYREEE (reference sequence). The V end lost 0 bases, the J end lost 2 bases, and 11 bases lay between the germline ends. The CDR3 runs to 16 residues. The full variable domain, completed using reference TRBV5-4 and TRBJ2-2, is ETGVTQSPTHLIKTRGQQVTLRCSSQSGHNTVSWYQQALGQGPQFIFQYYREEENGRGNFPPRFSGLQFPNYSSELNVNALELDDSALYLCASSLGGSGNTGELFFGEGSRLTVL.

CDR3 DNA sequence: TGTGCCAGCGCCCAGTGGGGGGGGGACTCCACAGGGTTTGGCTACACCTTC. This codes for CASAQWGGDSTGFGYTF. The chain employs TRBV28 and TRBJ1-2, with D possibly matching TRBD1 (6 bases). V lost 8 bases and J lost 7, with 29 bases in between. The germline CDR1 and CDR2 sequences are MDHEN and SYDVKM. The CDR3 consists of 17 residues.

The chain carries TRBV18 and TRBJ1-5; D might be TRBD1 (5 bases). The germline CDR1 and CDR2 sequences are KGHSH and LQKENI. V gave up 4 bases and J gave up 4 bases, with 14 bases separating them. This CDR3 has 15 residues. The CDR3 DNA is TGTGCCAGCTCACGAGGCGACAGCCCTAATCAGCCCCAGCATTTT. It codes for CASSRGDSPNQPQHF.

The rearrangement uses TRBV24-1 and TRBJ2-3, with TRBD2 matching over 7 bases. Germline-derived CDR1 and CDR2 are KGHDR and SFDVKD. V shed 3 bases and J 0 bases; nucleotides not matched to a gene: 8. This CDR3 region has 17 residues. CDR3 in amino acids: CATSDPGLAGSTDTQYF. In DNA form, the CDR3 reads TGTGCCACCAGTGATCCCGGGTTAGCGGGTAGCACAGATACGCAGTATTTT.

The rearrangement joins TRBV11-1 to TRBJ1-1, with 8 bases fitting TRBD1. The junction had 10 bases not matched to a gene; V was cut back by 6 bases and J by 4 bases. Germline loops: CDR1 SGHAT, CDR2 FQDESV (reference sequence). The CDR3 loop spans 15 amino acids. CDR3 sequence (DNA): TGTGCCAGCAGGGGAGGACAGGGCTATGGCACTGAAGCTTTCTTT. It specifies CASRGGQGYGTEAFF.

This clone was counted at least ten times. The genes are TRBV30 and TRBJ2-2; unclear D gene. V lost 0 bases, J lost 1 base, and 9 bases lay in between. Looked up from germline, CDR1 is GTSNPN and CDR2 is SVGIG (reference sequence). CDR3 size: 15 residues. CDR3 sequence: CAWSVQHKNTGELFF. As DNA, the CDR3 is TGTGCCTGGAGTGTACAACATAAGAACACCGGGGAGCTGTTTTTT.

The chain uses TRBV10-3 and TRBJ2-1, with 12 bases aligning to TRBD2. CDR3 length: 13 residues. The V gene end was trimmed by 11 bases and the J gene end by 8 bases; junction bases not matched to a gene: 7. Germline CDR1 ENHRY, CDR2 SYGVKD. The CDR3, as DNA: TGTGCCTCCCGACTAGCGGGAGAGGATGAGCAGTTCTTC. It encodes CASRLAGEDEQFF.

J is TRBJ2-1 and V is TRBV28, with TRBD2 matching 9 bases. The CDR3 length is 15 residues. CDR1 is MDHEN and CDR2 is SYDVKM in the germline V gene. V gave up 3 bases and J gave up 5 bases; unmatched junction bases: 5. The CDR3 coding sequence is TGTGCCAGCAGTTTTTCTAGCGGGGCTAACAATGAGCAGTTCTTC. The encoded protein is CASSFSSGANNEQFF. Full variable domain (missing parts from reference TRBV28 and TRBJ2-1): DVKVTQSSRYLVKRTGEKVFLECVQDMDHENMFWYRQDPGLGLRLIYFSYDVKMKEKGDIPEGYSVSREKKERFSLILESASTNQTSMYLCASSFSSGANNEQFFGPGTRLTVL.

The chain recombines TRBV28 with TRBJ1-5, with 7 positions matching TRBD1. The CDR3 sequence is 16 residues long. The J segment lost 0 bases and the V segment lost 6 bases, leaving 8 bases of the junction unmatched. Germline-derived CDR1 and CDR2 are MDHEN and SYDVKM. The CDR3 here is CASSTRGQFSNQPQHF. The CDR3 nucleotides are TGTGCCAGCAGCACTAGGGGGCAGTTTAGCAATCAGCCCCAGCATTTT.

This chain connects TRBV28 to TRBJ1-6; no reliable D call. Germline V gene data show CDR1 as MDHEN and CDR2 as SYDVKM. The V gene lost 6 bases and the J gene lost 9 bases, with 12 bases spanning the gap. This CDR3 region has 13 residues. The CDR3 bases are TGTGCCAGCAGCCACAACCTCTTTTCACCCCTCCACTTT. Translating gives CASSHNLFSPLHF.

V and J are TRBV29-1 and TRBJ2-5; 12 bases agree with TRBD1. From germline, CDR1 is SQVTM and CDR2 ANQGSEA. The junction had 6 bases not matched to a gene; V was cut back by 5 bases and J by 5 bases. The CDR3 is made up of 14 amino acids. CDR3 nucleotide sequence: TGCAGCGTTAAAGGGACAGGGGGCCCGGAGACCCAGTACTTC. It is translated as CSVKGTGGPETQYF.

This clone was detected only a few times. V is TRBV14 and J is TRBJ1-2; D unresolved. The V gene's germline CDR1 is SGHDN and CDR2 FVKESK. The CDR3 has 16 residues. The ends were cut back, 4 bases at V and 4 bases at J, with 19 bases in the middle. CDR3 coding DNA: TGTGCCAGCAGCCGGCTGAACCAGATTTCCCGCTATGGCTACACCTTC. Amino acids: CASSRLNQISRYGYTF. The variable domain in full, completed from reference TRBV14 and TRBJ1-2, reads EAGVTQFPSHSVIEKGQTVTLRCDPISGHDNLYWYRRVMGKEIKFLLHFVKESKQDESGMPNNRFLAERTGGTYSTLKVQPAELEDSGVYFCASSRLNQISRYGYTFGSGTRLTVV.

This chain uses TRBV19 with TRBJ1-2; no reliable D call. Germline V lookup: CDR1 LNHDA, CDR2 SQIVND (reference sequence). Trimming took off 1 base at V and 8 bases at J, with 20 bases between the two ends. This CDR3 spans 16 amino acids. Written as DNA, the CDR3 is TGTGCCAGTAGTATAGCAGTCCCTTCCGCAACTATAGGCTACACCTTC. Translation: CASSIAVPSATIGYTF.

This chain links TRBV2 with TRBJ1-5; tentative D call: TRBD1 (5 bases). The V end lost 2 bases, the J end lost 0 bases, and 14 bases lay between the germline ends. Per the germline V gene, CDR1 is SNHLY and CDR2 is FYNNEI. This CDR3 has 17 residues. The CDR3 coding sequence is TGTGCCAGCAGTGAAATGGCAGGGATCTATAGCAATCAGCCCCAGCATTTT. Amino acids: CASSEMAGIYSNQPQHF. The variable domain in full, completed from reference TRBV2 and TRBJ1-5, reads EPEVTQTPSHQVTQMGQEVILRCVPISNHLYFYWYRQILGQKVEFLVSFYNNEISEKSEIFDDQFSVERPDGSNFTLKIRSTKLEDSAMYFCASSEMAGIYSNQPQHFGDGTRLSIL.